This is a list of T cell receptor beta chains from one sample in a study of OX40 agonist ivuxolimab in advanced cancers. Produced via immunoSEQ multiplex PCR; TCRdb's table is partial and in-frame only. The repertoire consists of roughly 18,000 clones, with more than 60% occurring once and the leading ten covering approximately 19%. Sequencing was performed on CD4+ or CD8+ T cells sorted from blood, taken in a trial of the OX40 agonist ivuxolimab. These receptors were taken from an adult with an advanced solid tumor such as melanoma, head and neck, liver or kidney cancer. CDR3s include the opening cysteine and the closing phenylalanine or tryptophan. The D gene is left open where the match is weak. Part of the rows lack a size; the others show once, few, many or a class for expanded clones.

TRBJ2-3,13,TRBV7-9,.,.,TGTGCCAGCAGCCGGGAGCGCACAGATACGCAGTATTTT,CASSRERTDTQYF
TRBJ1-2,14,TRBV11-2,.,few,TGTGCCAGCAGCTTAGCGGGAGCCAGCTATGGCTACACCTTC,CASSLAGASYGYTF
TRBJ2-3,15,TRBV10-1,.,.,TGCGCCAGCAGTGAGGAGGGATGGGGAACAGATACGCAGTATTTT,CASSEEGWGTDTQYF
TRBJ1-2,15,TRBV7-9,.,medium-sized,TGTGCCAGCAGCTTAGAAGTAGATATCATCTATGGCTACACCTTC,CASSLEVDIIYGYTF
TRBJ2-2,13,TRBV6-5,.,.,TGTGCCAGCAGTTACGCGAACACCGGGGAGCTGTTTTTT,CASSYANTGELFF
TRBJ2-7,14,TRBV4-2,.,.,TGTGCCAGCAGCTTGGACACAGGGAAATACGAGCAGTACTTC,CASSLDTGKYEQYF
TRBJ2-1,14,TRBV13,TRBD2,.,TGTGCCAGCAGCCCACCCGGGACTAGGGTCGAGCAGTTCTTC,CASSPPGTRVEQFF
TRBJ1-1,15,TRBV19,.,few,TGTGCCAGTAGTATGTCGCTGGACTCGAACACTGAAGCTTTCTTT,CASSMSLDSNTEAFF
TRBJ1-1,14,TRBV28,TRBD1,once,TGTGCCAGCAGTGGGACAGAAAAAAACACTGAAGCTTTCTTT,CASSGTEKNTEAFF
TRBJ2-5,15,TRBV28,.,few,TGTGCCAGCAGTCTCCGGGACTCAGGGGGGGAGACCCAGTACTTC,CASSLRDSGGETQYF
TRBJ1-1,13,TRBV11-2,.,few,TGTGCCAGCAGCCTAGACAGCTTCACTGAAGCTTTCTTT,CASSLDSFTEAFF
TRBJ2-7,11,TRBV2,TRBD2,once,TGTGCCAGCAGCGCGGGAGGCGAGCAGTACTTC,CASSAGGEQYF
TRBJ1-1,15,TRBV27,TRBD1,.,TGTGCCAGCAGCAAACAGGGGGCCAGGGACACTGAAGCTTTCTTT,CASSKQGARDTEAFF